A selection of T cell receptor beta chains follows, all from one sample in a study of control samples from healthy donors and cancer patients. Measured with immunoSEQ multiplex PCR; TCRdb has only the in-frame clones, and not every one. This sample has some 95,000 clones; 88% occur once, and the top ten carry roughly 14%. The sequencing sample was made of blood. These receptors were taken from a man between 25 and 39 years old in good health. Each CDR3 is given with its conserved first and last residue. D genes are given only for firm matches. Rows may omit the clone size; those that give it use once, few, many or a size class.

CDR3nt: TGTGCCAGCAGCGTAGGGGGACAGAGCACAGATACGCAGTATTTT
CDR3aa: CASSVGGQSTDTQYF
j_gene: TRBJ2-3
d_gene: TRBD1
abundance: NA
v_gene: TRBV9

CDR3nt: TGTGCCAGCAGTCCATTAAGGGGGACATCAGGTTCACCCCTCCACTTT
CDR3aa: CASSPLRGTSGSPLHF
j_gene: TRBJ1-6
d_gene: NA
abundance: NA
v_gene: TRBV27

CDR3nt: TGTGCCAGTTATGGCTCCTATAATTCACCCCTCCACTTT
CDR3aa: CASYGSYNSPLHF
j_gene: TRBJ1-6
d_gene: NA
abundance: NA
v_gene: TRBV19

CDR3nt: TGTGCCATCCAAGGTCAGAGCACAGATACGCAGTATTTT
CDR3aa: CAIQGQSTDTQYF
j_gene: TRBJ2-3
d_gene: NA
abundance: NA
v_gene: TRBV10-3

CDR3nt: TGTGCCAGCAGTAGCGGGTCATACAATGAGCAGTTCTTC
CDR3aa: CASSSGSYNEQFF
j_gene: TRBJ2-1
d_gene: NA
abundance: NA
v_gene: TRBV6-5

CDR3nt: TGCGCCAGCAGCTTGGCCCCGTCGGGGAGTTCTGGAAACACCATATATTTT
CDR3aa: CASSLAPSGSSGNTIYF
j_gene: TRBJ1-3
d_gene: NA
abundance: NA
v_gene: TRBV5-1

CDR3nt: TGTGCCAGTAGTATAGCATTGAGTTCGGGGAACACTGAAGCTTTCTTT
CDR3aa: CASSIALSSGNTEAFF
j_gene: TRBJ1-1
d_gene: NA
abundance: NA
v_gene: TRBV19

CDR3nt: TGTGCCAGCAGTCAACAGGGAGCCGCTGGAAACACCATATATTTT
CDR3aa: CASSQQGAAGNTIYF
j_gene: TRBJ1-3
d_gene: NA
abundance: NA
v_gene: TRBV2

CDR3nt: TGTGCCAGCAGTTTGGGGGGGGGTTTGGGCCAAGAGACCCAGTACTTC
CDR3aa: CASSLGGGLGQETQYF
j_gene: TRBJ2-5
d_gene: TRBD2
abundance: NA
v_gene: TRBV28

CDR3nt: TGCAGCGTTCCCCGGAGGGGAGTACAGACTGAAGCTTTCTTT
CDR3aa: CSVPRRGVQTEAFF
j_gene: TRBJ1-1
d_gene: NA
abundance: NA
v_gene: TRBV29-1

CDR3nt: TGTGCCAGCAGTTTCTACGTCGGGCCCACCTACGAGCAGTACTTC
CDR3aa: CASSFYVGPTYEQYF
j_gene: TRBJ2-7
d_gene: NA
abundance: NA
v_gene: TRBV27

CDR3nt: TGTGCCAGCAGCTTAGGTCGACGGTATGGCTACACCTTC
CDR3aa: CASSLGRRYGYTF
j_gene: TRBJ1-2
d_gene: NA
abundance: few
v_gene: TRBV7-2

CDR3nt: TGTGCCAGCAGCTGGGACAGGGCGGACTATGGCTACACCTTC
CDR3aa: CASSWDRADYGYTF
j_gene: TRBJ1-2
d_gene: TRBD1
abundance: NA
v_gene: TRBV27

CDR3nt: TGTGCCAGCAGGGGATGGGGTGGCTACACCTTC
CDR3aa: CASRGWGGYTF
j_gene: TRBJ1-2
d_gene: NA
abundance: NA
v_gene: TRBV27

CDR3nt: TGCAGCGTGGGAACCGGGACAGGGGGCGACGAGCAGTACTTC
CDR3aa: CSVGTGTGGDEQYF
j_gene: TRBJ2-7
d_gene: TRBD1
abundance: NA
v_gene: TRBV29-1

CDR3nt: TGTGCCAGCAGTTTTCGTAGCGGTACCACAGATACGCAGTATTTT
CDR3aa: CASSFRSGTTDTQYF
j_gene: TRBJ2-3
d_gene: NA
abundance: NA
v_gene: TRBV27

CDR3nt: TGTGCCAGCAGTTTATTGAGGTCAGGTCAAGCCAAAAACATTCAGTACTTC
CDR3aa: CASSLLRSGQAKNIQYF
j_gene: TRBJ2-4
d_gene: NA
abundance: NA
v_gene: TRBV27

CDR3nt: TGTGCCAGCTCACCCTCAGGGCAGCCCCAGCATTTT
CDR3aa: CASSPSGQPQHF
j_gene: TRBJ1-5
d_gene: NA
abundance: once
v_gene: TRBV18

CDR3nt: TGTGCCAGTAGTATCTCTGGGCAGACACCTACCTACGAGCAGTACTTC
CDR3aa: CASSISGQTPTYEQYF
j_gene: TRBJ2-7
d_gene: NA
abundance: once
v_gene: TRBV19

CDR3nt: TGTGCCAGTGACGGCGGGCGAAGTTTTGGCTACACCTTC
CDR3aa: CASDGGRSFGYTF
j_gene: TRBJ1-2
d_gene: NA
abundance: NA
v_gene: TRBV19

CDR3nt: TGTGCTAGTGGTATAAACACTGAAGCTTTCTTT
CDR3aa: CASGINTEAFF
j_gene: TRBJ1-1
d_gene: NA
abundance: once
v_gene: TRBV12-5

CDR3nt: TGTGCCACCAGCAATTTAAAGGCAGGGGGAAGCTACGAGCAGTACTTC
CDR3aa: CATSNLKAGGSYEQYF
j_gene: TRBJ2-7
d_gene: TRBD1
abundance: once
v_gene: TRBV15

CDR3nt: TGTGCCAGCAGTTTGCTGACCGCAACTAATGAAAAACTGTTTTTT
CDR3aa: CASSLLTATNEKLFF
j_gene: TRBJ1-4
d_gene: NA
abundance: NA
v_gene: TRBV6-2/TRBV6-3

CDR3nt: TGTGCCAGCAACAAACAGGCGAACACTGAAGCTTTCTTT
CDR3aa: CASNKQANTEAFF
j_gene: TRBJ1-1
d_gene: NA
abundance: NA
v_gene: TRBV6-5

CDR3nt: TGTGCCAGCAGCTTAGCCACCTCATTCCAGAAAAGTATGAACACTGAAGCTTTCTTT
CDR3aa: CASSLATSFQKSMNTEAFF
j_gene: TRBJ1-1
d_gene: NA
abundance: NA
v_gene: TRBV11-2

CDR3nt: TGTGCCAGCAGTGATCCCGGGACAGGGGGAAAAGCTTTCTTT
CDR3aa: CASSDPGTGGKAFF
j_gene: TRBJ1-1
d_gene: TRBD1
abundance: NA
v_gene: TRBV6-4

CDR3nt: TGTGCCTGGAGTGCGGATACGCAGTATTTT
CDR3aa: CAWSADTQYF
j_gene: TRBJ2-3
d_gene: NA
abundance: NA
v_gene: TRBV30

CDR3nt: TGTGCCATCAGTGAGAACCTGGCGGTGGGGGGAAACACCATATATTTT
CDR3aa: CAISENLAVGGNTIYF
j_gene: TRBJ1-3
d_gene: NA
abundance: NA
v_gene: TRBV10-3

CDR3nt: TGTGCCAGTAGCAACAGTCGCCCCGGGCAGGGGGCAGCTGGGGCCAACGTCCTGACTTTC
CDR3aa: CASSNSRPGQGAAGANVLTF
j_gene: TRBJ2-6
d_gene: TRBD1
abundance: NA
v_gene: TRBV19

CDR3nt: TGTGCCATAAGCCGACAGGGTTCCTACGAGCAGTACTTC
CDR3aa: CAISRQGSYEQYF
j_gene: TRBJ2-7
d_gene: TRBD1
abundance: NA
v_gene: TRBV10-3

CDR3nt: TGTGCCTGGAGTACCCCAAGGCGCGGCTACACCTTC
CDR3aa: CAWSTPRRGYTF
j_gene: TRBJ1-2
d_gene: NA
abundance: few
v_gene: TRBV30

CDR3nt: TGCAGCCCCCCGGGGGACGAGCAGTACTTC
CDR3aa: CSPPGDEQYF
j_gene: TRBJ2-7
d_gene: NA
abundance: few
v_gene: TRBV29-1

CDR3nt: TGTGCCAGCAGCCATACCGGGACAGGGGGATCTGGGGCCAACGTCCTGACTTTC
CDR3aa: CASSHTGTGGSGANVLTF
j_gene: TRBJ2-6
d_gene: TRBD1
abundance: NA
v_gene: TRBV7-9

CDR3nt: TGCGCCAGCAGCAAAAGGACAGGGACAAACACTGAAGCTTTCTTT
CDR3aa: CASSKRTGTNTEAFF
j_gene: TRBJ1-1
d_gene: TRBD1
abundance: NA
v_gene: TRBV4-1

CDR3nt: TGTGCCAGCAGCTCATCAGGGGTTGCCAAAGCTTTCTTT
CDR3aa: CASSSSGVAKAFF
j_gene: TRBJ1-1
d_gene: NA
abundance: NA
v_gene: TRBV11-2

CDR3nt: TGTGCCAGCAGCCAACCACTAGCGAACTCCTACGAGCAGTACTTC
CDR3aa: CASSQPLANSYEQYF
j_gene: TRBJ2-7
d_gene: TRBD2
abundance: NA
v_gene: TRBV4-2

CDR3nt: TGTGCCAGCAGTGAAGCTTGGGACGGGAGGAGCGATGAGCAGTTCTTC
CDR3aa: CASSEAWDGRSDEQFF
j_gene: TRBJ2-1
d_gene: TRBD2
abundance: NA
v_gene: TRBV6-1

CDR3nt: TGTGCCAAAATATGGGGGGGGGATCCACCCTACAATGAGCAGTTCTTC
CDR3aa: CAKIWGGDPPYNEQFF
j_gene: TRBJ2-1
d_gene: TRBD2
abundance: once
v_gene: TRBV5-3